Below are 6 T cell receptor beta chains sequenced from a single sample in a study of blood T cell repertoires in COVID-19. TCRdb's copy holds only in-frame clones and misses some; the assay was immunoSEQ multiplex PCR. This table holds approximately 360,000 clones, less than 90% found once. The material sequenced was PBMCs or T cells enriched from blood (not recorded which). These receptors originate from a woman aged 50 to 60 who had recovered from COVID-19.

The count of this clone is one. The chain couples TRBV3-1 (or the pseudogene TRBV3-2) to TRBJ2-7; TRBD2 agrees at 8 bases. The CDR3 has 17 residues. The trim removed 3 bases at V and 6 bases at J, leaving 16 bases unmatched. CDR1 is LGHDT, CDR2 YNNKEL, per germline (reference sequence). This chain's CDR3 is CASSHPSRLGSGIEQYF. The CDR3 region has the DNA TGTGCCAGCAGCCACCCATCAAGGTTGGGTAGCGGGATCGAGCAGTACTTC.

This chain connects TRBV19 to TRBJ1-1, with a possible D match to TRBD1 (6 bases). Trimming stripped 4 bases from V and 5 bases from J, with 11 bases between. Germline assignment: CDR1 LNHDA and CDR2 SQIVND (reference sequence). CDR3 size: 13 residues. As DNA, the CDR3 is TGTGCCAGTAGTACGGGCAGGGGTACTGAAGCTTTCTTT. Amino acid sequence: CASSTGRGTEAFF.

Regarding this clone: The sample carries other DNA sequences with the same CDR3. V gene TRBV7-9 combines with J gene TRBJ1-5, with TRBD1 matching 7 bases. Germline V gene sequence: CDR1 SEHNR, CDR2 FQNEAQ (reference sequence). The CDR3 totals 14 residues. V trimming: 1 base; J trimming: 7 bases; junction bases outside the gene matches: 4. The CDR3 protein is CASSLGQGDQPQHF. CDR3 DNA: TGTGCCAGCAGCTTAGGGCAGGGGGACCAGCCCCAGCATTTT.

The V gene is TRBV4-2, the J gene TRBJ1-6; 7 bases fit TRBD1. The CDR3 contains 15 residues. The V and J ends lost 3 bases and 8 bases, in that order; junction bases with no gene match: 7. The germline V gene has CDR1 LGHNA and CDR2 YNFKEQ. The CDR3 DNA reads TGTGCCAGCAGCCACCCGGGACAGACGGATTCACCCCTCCACTTT. Protein product: CASSHPGQTDSPLHF.

The rearrangement uses TRBV19 and TRBJ2-2; D may be TRBD1 (5 bases). V shed 7 bases and J shed 2 bases, with 11 bases lying between them. This CDR3 spans 14 amino acids. Germline assignment: CDR1 LNHDA and CDR2 SQIVND (reference sequence). DNA for the CDR3: TGTGCCAGTAAGGGCAGGGAAAACACCGGGGAGCTGTTTTTT. Its translation: CASKGRENTGELFF.

V and J are TRBV25-1 and TRBJ1-6; tentatively, D is TRBD1 (5 bases). V was clipped by 3 bases and J by 10 bases, with 16 bases between them. This CDR3 region has 15 residues. Germline values: CDR1 MGHDK, CDR2 SYGVNS. CDR3 sequence reads: CASSDEAPGRSPLHF. The DNA for the CDR3 is TGTGCCAGCAGTGACGAAGCCCCAGGGCGATCACCCCTCCACTTT.